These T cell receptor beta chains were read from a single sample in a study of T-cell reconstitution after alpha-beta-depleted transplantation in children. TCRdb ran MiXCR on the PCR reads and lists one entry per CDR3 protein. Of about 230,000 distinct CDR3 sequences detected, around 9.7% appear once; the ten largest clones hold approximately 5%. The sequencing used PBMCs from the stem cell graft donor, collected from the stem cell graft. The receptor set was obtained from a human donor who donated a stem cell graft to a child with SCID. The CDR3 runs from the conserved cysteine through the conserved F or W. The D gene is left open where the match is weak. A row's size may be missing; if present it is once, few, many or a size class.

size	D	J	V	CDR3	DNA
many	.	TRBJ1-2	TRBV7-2	CASRQSFNGYTF	TGTGCCAGCAGACAGTCGTTTAACGGCTACACCTTC
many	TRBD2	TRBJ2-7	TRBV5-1	CASSLVAGTREQYF	TGCGCCAGCAGCTTGGTAGCGGGGACACGGGAGCAGTACTTC
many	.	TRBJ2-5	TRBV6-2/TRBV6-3	CASSGSPGQETQYF	TGTGCCAGCAGCGGTTCTCCCGGGCAAGAGACCCAGTACTTC
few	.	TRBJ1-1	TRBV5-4	CASSPNPGLPMNTEAFF	TGTGCCAGCAGCCCCAATCCGGGACTGCCCATGAACACTGAAGCTTTCTTT
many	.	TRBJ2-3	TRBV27	CASSSMVGGQDTQYF	TGTGCCAGCAGTTCGATGGTTGGGGGGCAGGATACGCAGTATTTT
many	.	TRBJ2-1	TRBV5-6	CASSLVVWGAVNEQFF	TGTGCCAGCAGCTTGGTGGTCTGGGGGGCCGTGAATGAGCAGTTCTTC
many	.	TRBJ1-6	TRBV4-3	CASSQDVDTNSYNSPLHF	TGCGCCAGCAGCCAAGATGTTGACACCAACTCCTATAATTCACCCCTCCACTTT
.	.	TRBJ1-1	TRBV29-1	CSGRRGNTEAFF	TGCAGCGGGAGAAGGGGAAACACTGAAGCTTTCTTT
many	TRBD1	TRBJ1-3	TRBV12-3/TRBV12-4	CASSSRTGGRSGNTIYF	TGTGCCAGCAGTTCAAGGACAGGGGGAAGGAGTGGAAACACCATATATTTT
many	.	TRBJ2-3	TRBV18	CASSPPVAWTDTQYF	TGTGCCAGCTCACCACCGGTAGCGTGGACAGATACGCAGTATTTT